This TCR beta chain appears in the sequencing data of a study of shared T cell receptors in the human thymus. Repertoires were generated with immunoSEQ multiplex PCR, while TCRdb's copy carries only in-frame clones and drops some. Of 500,000 to 750,000 clones listed, 70% to 90% are singletons. The CDR3 runs 20 residues. The germline V gene encodes CDR1 LNHDA and CDR2 SQIVND (reference sequence). V lost 5 bases, J lost 0 bases, and 18 bases stayed unmatched. Another study also made use of these data, one on human thymus T cells. That source reports: Related research examined unrelated individuals and reported that their thymic repertoires overlapped highly.

The sequencing input was thymocytes. The chain links TRBV19 to TRBJ1-5; 8 nucleotides line up with TRBD1. This sequence was found in a boy in the first two years of life with a congenital heart defect. Here the CDR3 DNA reads TGTGCCAGTAGTGAAGGGACAGGACCGAGCGTTAACCATAGCAATCAGCCCCAGCATTTT. As protein: CASSEGTGPSVNHSNQPQHF.